This T cell receptor (beta chain) was retrieved from a study of OX40 agonist ivuxolimab in advanced cancers. Study context: Ivuxolimab, an agonist antibody against OX40 (CD134), was given to patients. The study's findings and limits: Expanded peripheral T cells had an undetermined antigen specificity. Partial responders dosed at 0.1-3.0 mg/kg displayed clonal expansion ranking among the lowest. More expanded clones were seen, on average, in CD8+ T cells than in CD4+.

Sequencing used immunoSEQ multiplex PCR; TCRdb keeps in-frame clones, though not all of them. The sample contains around 64,000 clones, roughly 85% of which appear only once. As concerns this clone: The antigen is unknown.

Sequencing used CD4+ or CD8+ T cells sorted from blood, obtained in a trial of the OX40 agonist ivuxolimab. The TCR comes from an adult with an advanced solid tumor such as melanoma, head and neck, liver or kidney cancer.

This CDR3 reads CASSLGDRRNSPLHF. The CDR3 DNA is TGTGCCAGCAGCTTAGGGGACAGGCGTAATTCACCCCTCCACTTT. The chain recombines TRBV7-3 with TRBJ1-6; 8 positions match TRBD1. CDR3 length equals 15 residues. The germline V gene has CDR1 SGHTA and CDR2 FQGTGA. V dropped 2 bases and J dropped 6; count of bases not matched to a gene: 3. The entire variable domain, with the rest obtained from reference TRBV7-3 and TRBJ1-6, is as follows: GAGVSQTPSNKVTEKGKYVELRCDPISGHTALYWYRQSLGQGPEFLIYFQGTGAADDSGLPNDRFFAVRPEGSVSTLKIQRTERGDSAVYLCASSLGDRRNSPLHFGNGTRLTVT.